Listed below are T cell receptor beta chains from one sample, sequenced in a study of cytomegalovirus exposure and HLA in healthy donors. This table comes from immunoSEQ multiplex PCR, and its TCRdb copy is limited to in-frame clones, with some not included. This sample's table reports tens of thousands of clones. Sequencing input: PBMCs. The receptors originated from a woman aged 55-69 years in good health and CMV-seronegative. Each CDR3 is given with its conserved first and last residue. The order of the fields is V gene, J gene, D gene, CDR3 DNA, CDR3 protein. A D gene is named only where the DNA matches it firmly.

v_gene: TRBV27
j_gene: TRBJ2-7
d_gene: NA
CDR3nt: TGTGCCAGCAGTTTAGGTTCTAGAGACGAGCAGTACTTC
CDR3aa: CASSLGSRDEQYF

v_gene: TRBV19
j_gene: TRBJ2-7
d_gene: NA
CDR3nt: TGTGCCAGTAGTTCCTGGGGCAGGGACACTTACGAGCAGTACTTC
CDR3aa: CASSSWGRDTYEQYF

v_gene: TRBV10-3
j_gene: TRBJ1-2
d_gene: TRBD1
CDR3nt: TGTGCCATCAGACGGACAGGGGATAACTATGGCTACACCTTC
CDR3aa: CAIRRTGDNYGYTF

v_gene: TRBV11-3
j_gene: TRBJ2-1
d_gene: TRBD2
CDR3nt: TGTGCCAGCAGCACTCGGGAGCGGGGGTCCTACAATGAGCAGTTCTTC
CDR3aa: CASSTRERGSYNEQFF

v_gene: TRBV4-2
j_gene: TRBJ2-5
d_gene: NA
CDR3nt: TGTGCCAGCAGCCAAATAGGGGGACCGGAGACCCAGTACTTC
CDR3aa: CASSQIGGPETQYF

v_gene: TRBV11-2
j_gene: TRBJ2-1
d_gene: TRBD2
CDR3nt: TGTGCCAGCAGCTCCCCCAGAGCGGGAGGGCGAGGTGAGCAGTTCTTC
CDR3aa: CASSSPRAGGRGEQFF

v_gene: TRBV15
j_gene: TRBJ1-5
d_gene: NA
CDR3nt: TGTGCCACCAGGGCATTCGGGGACAATCAGCCCCAGCATTTT
CDR3aa: CATRAFGDNQPQHF

v_gene: TRBV27
j_gene: TRBJ2-5
d_gene: NA
CDR3nt: TGTGCCACAGGGTACCAAGAGACCCAGTACTTC
CDR3aa: CATGYQETQYF

v_gene: TRBV5-6
j_gene: TRBJ2-7
d_gene: TRBD1
CDR3nt: TGTGCCAGCAGCTTGGGGAGACAGGGGCTGATCGAGCAGTACTTC
CDR3aa: CASSLGRQGLIEQYF

v_gene: TRBV6-5
j_gene: TRBJ2-7
d_gene: TRBD2
CDR3nt: TGTGCCAGCAGTTCCTCTAGCGGGAGGTACTCCTACGAGCAGTACTTC
CDR3aa: CASSSSSGRYSYEQYF

v_gene: TRBV10-3
j_gene: TRBJ1-2
d_gene: TRBD1
CDR3nt: TGTGCCATCAGTGAGTCCACCGGGACAGGCTATGGCTACACCTTC
CDR3aa: CAISESTGTGYGYTF

v_gene: TRBV5-4
j_gene: TRBJ2-6
d_gene: NA
CDR3nt: TGTGCCAGCAGCAGAATCGGTGTCAACGTCCTGACTTTC
CDR3aa: CASSRIGVNVLTF

v_gene: TRBV5-4
j_gene: TRBJ2-3
d_gene: TRBD2
CDR3nt: TGTGCCAGCAGCTTCGAGAGAGGGCGCGGGAGGACTCTGACAGATACGCAGTATTTT
CDR3aa: CASSFERGRGRTLTDTQYF

v_gene: TRBV2
j_gene: TRBJ2-5
d_gene: NA
CDR3nt: TGTGCCAGTTATCTAGAGGTAGCAATAGAGACCCAGTACTTC
CDR3aa: CASYLEVAIETQYF

v_gene: TRBV28
j_gene: TRBJ2-7
d_gene: TRBD2
CDR3nt: TGTGCCAGCTCACAAGGAACCGGGACTAGCGGGTACGAGCAGTACTTC
CDR3aa: CASSQGTGTSGYEQYF